The TCR beta chain under discussion was sequenced for a study of T-cell memory formation after mild COVID-19 (dated by TCRdb to the early 2020s). A note on the overall study: TCR sequence clusters from the two donors were found to be largely donor specific. Two young, previously healthy adult volunteers, one female and one male, were included in the cohort. T-cell clones expanding and contracting after mild COVID-19 in two donors were tracked by longitudinal TCRalpha and TCRbeta repertoire sequencing.

This clonotype has just a few counts. Its antigen is not yet known. Base qualities are not recorded, but no much larger clone differs from it by a single base. The sequencer was an Illumina NovaSeq 6000. TCRalpha and TCRbeta cDNA libraries were constructed by 5'RACE with constant-segment primers, with sample barcodes and unique molecular identifiers being introduced. Trizol reagent was used to extract RNA from every sample. The libraries were amplified in two PCR steps, and the second step added a second sample barcode and Illumina TruSeq adapters. Sequencing of the libraries was done on an Illumina NovaSeq, producing 2 x 150 bp paired-end reads. In the source study's methods: Demultiplexing of reads and collapsing into UMI-guided consensus sequences were performed with migec v1.2.7. Using mixcr v2.1.11, UMI consensuses were aligned to TRA and TRB V and J templates and then assembled into clonotypes. A clonotype was counted as expanded or contracted only when both edgeR and NoisET called the clonotype significant, with the noise models trained on biological replicates. edgeR calls used a false discovery rate-adjusted p below 0.01 and a log2 fold-change threshold of 1. PCA with hierarchical clustering of max-normalized trajectories of the 1000 most abundant clonotypes was used as exploratory dynamics analysis. The CD4 or CD8 phenotype of responding clones was assigned using the separately sequenced CD4+ and CD8+ repertoires. The raw public reads went through TCRdb reprocessing: fastp at Q25, MiXCR clone calling, in-frame beta chains kept. Duplicate CDR3 protein sequences are folded into a single record with the most common DNA and genes. TCRdb assigned the V and J calls; the authors' analysis was not used. The sample includes about 320,000 distinct CDR3 sequences, with roughly an eighth observed a single time. The leading ten clones occupy roughly a fifth of the sample.

Trimming costs V 0 bases and J 3 bases, and their ends lie 10 bases apart. The cysteine opens and the phenylalanine closes a CDR3 of 15 amino acids. The only DNA kept is the CDR3, 45 bases in frame from the first base. The CDR1 and CDR2 encoded by the germline V gene are SGHRS and YFSETQ. Study-wide findings and limitations: Some responding clones were detected in pre-infection memory, which suggested that pre-existing cross-reactive memory T cells had joined the SARS-CoV-2 response. From day 15 to 85, contracting clones showed balanced CD4/CD8 phenotypes, whereas a second wave of clones that expanded from day 15 to 37 leaned towards CD4+. Only a couple of mild cases were covered by the study, and larger cohorts that include severe cases with pre-infection samples were considered necessary. Contracting CD4+ clones were located mainly in the CM and EM memory subsets, whereas CD8+ clones were found to be enriched in EMRA. Whether the second-wave clones peaking on day 37 were SARS-CoV-2 specific was not confirmed.

Ficoll-Paque density gradient centrifugation was the method used to isolate PBMCs. This TCR was sampled from a young man who had mild COVID-19 (a few samples of this study predate the infection). The sample titles of this study are shuffled in the database, so cell type and time point are left out; the donor was told from shared clones. Specimen: PBMCs or a T cell subset sorted from them (not recorded which). The receptor chain draws on TRBV5-1 and TRBJ2-1; the D region possibly corresponds to TRBD2 (5 bases align). The DNA reads as follows: TGCGCCAGCAGCTTGGCTAGCTTCGGCTACAATGAGCAGTTCTTC. It is translated as CASSLASFGYNEQFF.